This TCR beta chain was captured by sequencing in a study of neurological immune-mediated disorders. The germline V gene has CDR1 MNHEY and CDR2 SVGAGI. This CDR3 contains 14 residues. V lost 6 bases and J lost 3, with 12 bases in between. At least ten counts were recorded for this clonotype. TCRdb reprocessed the 5' RACE reads with MiXCR, giving one entry per CDR3 protein. The sample gives approximately 65,000 distinct CDR3 sequences, approximately 3.7% of which show up once; about 2.6% is in the top ten. Sequenced material: PBMCs. The chain combines TRBV6-5 with TRBJ1-5; D not certain. This clonotype was obtained from a man aged 45-65 years with multiple sclerosis. The CDR3 region has the DNA TGTGCCAGCAGCAGGAGGGAGTTCAATCAGCCCCAGCATTTT. Encoded protein: CASSRREFNQPQHF.